A selection of T cell receptor beta chains follows, all from one sample in a study of blood T cell repertoires in COVID-19. Produced via immunoSEQ multiplex PCR; TCRdb's table is partial and in-frame only. The sample comprises more than 250,000 clones, roughly 85% of which are singletons, and less than 6% rests with the top ten. The specimen sequenced was peripheral blood. The receptor set was obtained from a man between 60 and 70 years old who had recovered from COVID-19. The CDR3 runs from the conserved cysteine through the conserved F or W. The D gene is left open where the match is weak. For some rows the clone size is stated as once, few or many, or as a class when expanded; others skip it.

clone_size: .; v_call: TRBV14; j_call: TRBJ2-7; d_call: TRBD1; cdr3_nt: TGTGCCAGCAGCCACCCCGGGACAGGGCTTTACGAGCAGTACTTC; cdr3_aa: CASSHPGTGLYEQYF
clone_size: .; v_call: TRBV18; j_call: TRBJ1-1; d_call: .; cdr3_nt: TGTGCCAGCTCACCAAACCGGTGGGGGCATGGTGAAGCTTTCTTT; cdr3_aa: CASSPNRWGHGEAFF
clone_size: .; v_call: TRBV29-1; j_call: TRBJ2-1; d_call: .; cdr3_nt: TGCAGCGTTGATTCGTCGGAAACTAGCTCCTACAATGAGCAGTTCTTC; cdr3_aa: CSVDSSETSSYNEQFF
clone_size: .; v_call: TRBV27; j_call: TRBJ1-6; d_call: .; cdr3_nt: TGTGCCAGCAGTTTGCAGGAGGGTGTGAATTCACCCCTCCACTTT; cdr3_aa: CASSLQEGVNSPLHF
clone_size: few; v_call: TRBV7-3; j_call: TRBJ2-5; d_call: .; cdr3_nt: TGTGCCAGCAGCTTATCTTTTGGGGGCGCAGAGACCCAGTACTTC; cdr3_aa: CASSLSFGGAETQYF
clone_size: .; v_call: TRBV2; j_call: TRBJ2-3; d_call: .; cdr3_nt: TGTGCCAGCAGTGTGCAGGGCACCACAGATACGCAGTATTTT; cdr3_aa: CASSVQGTTDTQYF
clone_size: many; v_call: TRBV2; j_call: TRBJ2-1; d_call: .; cdr3_nt: TGTGCCAGCAGAAGGACGGCCGGGGGTGAGCAGTTCTTC; cdr3_aa: CASRRTAGGEQFF
clone_size: .; v_call: TRBV7-9; j_call: TRBJ2-2; d_call: TRBD2; cdr3_nt: TGTGCCAGCAGCACCACGACTAGCGGGGGGTATAAGTCCGGGGAGCTGTTTTTT; cdr3_aa: CASSTTTSGGYKSGELFF
clone_size: .; v_call: TRBV11-2; j_call: TRBJ1-1; d_call: .; cdr3_nt: TGTGCCAGCAGCTCATCAGGATCCACTGAAGCTTTCTTT; cdr3_aa: CASSSSGSTEAFF
clone_size: .; v_call: TRBV7-9; j_call: TRBJ1-4; d_call: .; cdr3_nt: TGTGCCAGCAGCCGAGCTGCAACTAATGAAAAACTGTTTTTT; cdr3_aa: CASSRAATNEKLFF
clone_size: .; v_call: TRBV6-5; j_call: TRBJ1-4; d_call: .; cdr3_nt: TGTGCCAGCAGTTACTCGGGGAGGCGCGATGAAAAACTGTTTTTT; cdr3_aa: CASSYSGRRDEKLFF
clone_size: .; v_call: TRBV18; j_call: TRBJ1-2; d_call: TRBD1; cdr3_nt: TGTGCCAGCTCACCAGCGCAGGGGGCTTGGAATGGCTACACCTTC; cdr3_aa: CASSPAQGAWNGYTF
clone_size: .; v_call: TRBV28; j_call: TRBJ1-2; d_call: .; cdr3_nt: TGTGCCAGCAGCCCCATTGGGGGCAGGGCCAACTATGGCTACACCTTC; cdr3_aa: CASSPIGGRANYGYTF
clone_size: .; v_call: TRBV7-9; j_call: TRBJ1-2; d_call: .; cdr3_nt: TGTGCCAGCAGCTTAACCCAGGGGTATGACTATGGCTACACCTTC; cdr3_aa: CASSLTQGYDYGYTF
clone_size: .; v_call: TRBV6-5; j_call: TRBJ2-7; d_call: TRBD2; cdr3_nt: TGTGCCAGTAGACCTAGCGGGAGTATGGACGAGCAGTACTTC; cdr3_aa: CASRPSGSMDEQYF
clone_size: .; v_call: TRBV13; j_call: TRBJ2-2; d_call: TRBD2; cdr3_nt: TGTGCCAGCACCGACGGGGGACTAGCGGGTCGGCCCGGGGAGCTGTTTTTT; cdr3_aa: CASTDGGLAGRPGELFF
clone_size: .; v_call: TRBV2; j_call: TRBJ2-7; d_call: TRBD2; cdr3_nt: TGTGCCAGCAGGGCGACTAGCGGGAGGTCGGGTAGGGACGAGCAGTACTTC; cdr3_aa: CASRATSGRSGRDEQYF
clone_size: once; v_call: TRBV29-1; j_call: TRBJ1-2; d_call: TRBD1; cdr3_nt: TGCAGCGTTGAACCGACAGGGACTAACTATGGCTACACCTTC; cdr3_aa: CSVEPTGTNYGYTF
clone_size: .; v_call: TRBV7-5; j_call: TRBJ2-7; d_call: .; cdr3_nt: TGTGTCAGAAGCAAGGATGGCCGGGGCTACGAGCAGTACTTC; cdr3_aa: CVRSKDGRGYEQYF
clone_size: .; v_call: TRBV28; j_call: TRBJ2-4; d_call: .; cdr3_nt: TGTGCCAGCAGTTCGGGCCAAGGGAGAGCCAAAAACATTCAGTACTTC; cdr3_aa: CASSSGQGRAKNIQYF
clone_size: .; v_call: TRBV5-1; j_call: TRBJ2-1; d_call: TRBD2; cdr3_nt: TGCGCCAGCAGCTTGCGGACTAGCGGAACCGATGGGAGTGAGCAGTTCTTC; cdr3_aa: CASSLRTSGTDGSEQFF
clone_size: .; v_call: TRBV6-1; j_call: TRBJ2-5; d_call: TRBD2; cdr3_nt: TGTGCCAGCAGTGAAACGGCGGGAGCTGCGACCCAGTACTTC; cdr3_aa: CASSETAGAATQYF
clone_size: .; v_call: TRBV19; j_call: TRBJ2-3; d_call: .; cdr3_nt: TGTGCCAGTACCCCTAGGGGTCTGGATACGCAGTATTTT; cdr3_aa: CASTPRGLDTQYF
clone_size: once; v_call: TRBV5-1; j_call: TRBJ2-3; d_call: .; cdr3_nt: TGCGCCAGCAGCTTGGCTCACTCAAGCACAGATACGCAGTATTTT; cdr3_aa: CASSLAHSSTDTQYF
clone_size: .; v_call: TRBV6-5; j_call: TRBJ1-2; d_call: .; cdr3_nt: TGTGCCAGCACCCCCCTCGGCGGAGATAACTATGGCTACACCTTC; cdr3_aa: CASTPLGGDNYGYTF
clone_size: .; v_call: TRBV5-1; j_call: TRBJ2-3; d_call: .; cdr3_nt: TGCGCCAGCAGCTTGGATCGCAAGCACGGCGGTCCAGATACGCAGTATTTT; cdr3_aa: CASSLDRKHGGPDTQYF
clone_size: .; v_call: TRBV7-2; j_call: TRBJ2-1; d_call: TRBD2; cdr3_nt: TGTGCCAGCAGCTTAGCGCTAGCGGGGGCCAATGAGCAGTTCTTC; cdr3_aa: CASSLALAGANEQFF
clone_size: few; v_call: TRBV5-6; j_call: TRBJ1-1; d_call: .; cdr3_nt: TGTGCCAGCAGCTCCAGTCCGAACACTGAAGCTTTCTTT; cdr3_aa: CASSSSPNTEAFF
clone_size: .; v_call: TRBV5-8; j_call: TRBJ1-2; d_call: .; cdr3_nt: TGTGCCAGCAGCGTCCAGGTCTATGGCTACACCTTC; cdr3_aa: CASSVQVYGYTF
clone_size: .; v_call: TRBV5-1; j_call: TRBJ1-6; d_call: .; cdr3_nt: TGCGCCAGCCGGGACGGGAGCCATCCACGTTCACCCCTCCACTTT; cdr3_aa: CASRDGSHPRSPLHF
clone_size: once; v_call: TRBV19; j_call: TRBJ1-3; d_call: .; cdr3_nt: TGTGCCAGTTCAGGGATGGCTGGAAACACCATATATTTT; cdr3_aa: CASSGMAGNTIYF
clone_size: .; v_call: TRBV7-3; j_call: TRBJ2-2; d_call: .; cdr3_nt: TGTGCCAGCAGCTTAACGCTGGGGCCCACCGGGGAGCTGTTTTTT; cdr3_aa: CASSLTLGPTGELFF
clone_size: .; v_call: TRBV9; j_call: TRBJ2-3; d_call: TRBD2; cdr3_nt: TGTGCCAGCAGCGCGCGAAGGCTAGCGGGGGGGTACACAGATACGCAGTATTTT; cdr3_aa: CASSARRLAGGYTDTQYF
clone_size: .; v_call: TRBV10-2; j_call: TRBJ2-3; d_call: .; cdr3_nt: TGCGCCACCCGGGGGAACCGGGCCCGGGAAACAGATACGCAGTATTTT; cdr3_aa: CATRGNRARETDTQYF
clone_size: .; v_call: TRBV7-9; j_call: TRBJ2-7; d_call: .; cdr3_nt: TGTGCCAGCAGCCCAAGAGGCAGGGAAAGTTTCGAGCAGTACTTC; cdr3_aa: CASSPRGRESFEQYF
clone_size: once; v_call: TRBV20-1; j_call: TRBJ2-3; d_call: .; cdr3_nt: TGCAGTGTTGTGCGGGGCACCGCGCAGTATTTT; cdr3_aa: CSVVRGTAQYF
clone_size: .; v_call: TRBV6-1; j_call: TRBJ2-1; d_call: .; cdr3_nt: TGTGCCAGCAGTGAATTCAACAGGGTCGATGAGCAGTTCTTC; cdr3_aa: CASSEFNRVDEQFF
clone_size: .; v_call: TRBV6-2/TRBV6-3; j_call: TRBJ1-2; d_call: TRBD1; cdr3_nt: TGTGCCAGCAGTCCGGGACAGAATTATGGCTACACCTTC; cdr3_aa: CASSPGQNYGYTF
clone_size: .; v_call: TRBV29-1; j_call: TRBJ1-2; d_call: .; cdr3_nt: TGCAGCGTACGGCGGGACTATGGCTACACCTTC; cdr3_aa: CSVRRDYGYTF
clone_size: .; v_call: TRBV30; j_call: TRBJ1-1; d_call: .; cdr3_nt: TGTGCCTGGAGAATACTAGAAATTGAAGCTTTCTTT; cdr3_aa: CAWRILEIEAFF
clone_size: .; v_call: TRBV19; j_call: TRBJ2-6; d_call: TRBD2; cdr3_nt: TGTGCCAGTAGCTTCTTGGGCGGGAGCACTGGGGCCAACGTCCTGACTTTC; cdr3_aa: CASSFLGGSTGANVLTF
clone_size: .; v_call: TRBV29-1; j_call: TRBJ2-1; d_call: .; cdr3_nt: TGCAGCGTCGGGCAGACTAGCTCCTACAATGAGCAGTTCTTC; cdr3_aa: CSVGQTSSYNEQFF